The source of this TCR beta chain is a study of CD8+ T cells in alopecia areata. Study context: Grafts of skin from C3H/HeJ donors aged roughly 6-13 months with spontaneous alopecia went to female C3H/HeJ mice aged roughly 7-11 weeks.

CD4, CD8alpha, NKG2D, NKG2ACE and other markers guided sorting of pooled cutaneous lymph node cells. This clone was detected only a few times. Its antigen remains unknown. The gene names here belong to mouse. Study outcomes and limitations: Mice gave a clearer picture of TCR sharing than patients did, possibly for HLA-related reasons. Especially in alopecia totalis/universalis, lesional scalp showed greater clonality than normal scalp did. Sequencing of scalp samples also captures resident alphabeta T cells of normal skin.

Extracted RNA was reverse transcribed into cDNA, the sequencing template. The table came from immunoSEQ multiplex PCR; TCRdb's copy has only in-frame clones and leaves some out. Observed in the sample are over 250,000 clones, none of them singletons. This TCR derives from a C3H/HeJ mouse with alopecia areata. The mouse strain carries the MHC haplotype H2-k. The sequenced material came from CD4+ T cells sorted from a lymph node.

The CDR3 spells CAWSARENTLYF. CDR3 DNA, as far as it was read: TGTGCCTGGAGTGCCAGAGAAAAC. The chain employs TRBV31 and TRBJ2-4; D gene ambiguous. The CDR3 extends 4 residues past the end of the read, so its final part is completed from the germline J gene. Germline lookup yields CDR1 GKSSPN and CDR2 SITVG. The CDR3 runs 12 residues.